The rows below give T cell receptor beta chains drawn from one sample of a study of blood T cell repertoires in COVID-19. Only in-frame clones appear in the TCRdb table, and some are missing; sequencing was by immunoSEQ multiplex PCR. The sample carries roughly 230,000 clones, more than 65% recorded once. The sample consisted of peripheral blood. All receptors come from an elderly woman with acute or convalescent COVID-19. Each CDR3 is given with its conserved first and last residue. The D gene is left open where the match is weak. Clone size is shown for a subset of rows, as once, few, many or a class of expanded clone.

V	D	size	J	length	CDR3	DNA
TRBV29-1	TRBD2	.	TRBJ2-7	11	CSTREGGEQYF	TGCAGCACCCGGGAGGGAGGCGAGCAGTACTTC
TRBV6-5	.	once	TRBJ2-7	14	CASSYGPGTYEQYF	TGTGCCAGCAGTTACGGGCCAGGGACCTACGAGCAGTACTTC
TRBV2	.	.	TRBJ1-2	11	CASSTGYGYTF	TGTGCCAGCAGTACCGGGTATGGCTACACCTTC
TRBV5-1	TRBD2	.	TRBJ2-7	15	CASSAGTSGSYEQYF	TGCGCCAGCAGCGCCGGGACTAGCGGCTCCTACGAGCAGTACTTC
TRBV15	TRBD1	.	TRBJ2-7	15	CATSSKGQGAYEQYF	TGTGCCACCAGCAGTAAGGGACAGGGGGCCTACGAGCAGTACTTC
TRBV2	.	.	TRBJ1-1	14	CASRDQALNTEAFF	TGTGCCAGCAGAGACCAGGCTTTGAACACTGAAGCTTTCTTT
TRBV6-1	.	.	TRBJ1-5	16	CASSEGQTYSNQPQHF	TGTGCCAGCAGTGAGGGCCAGACATATAGCAATCAGCCCCAGCATTTT
TRBV5-1	TRBD1	.	TRBJ1-1	16	CASSLAATGVYTEAFF	TGCGCCAGCAGCTTGGCCGCGACAGGGGTTTACACTGAAGCTTTCTTT
TRBV19	.	.	TRBJ1-5	14	CASSIQDSNQPQHF	TGTGCCAGTAGTATCCAGGATAGCAATCAGCCCCAGCATTTT
TRBV4-1	.	.	TRBJ1-1	15	CASSQSRRSSTEAFF	TGCGCCAGCAGCCAAAGTAGAAGGAGCAGCACTGAAGCTTTCTTT
TRBV7-8	.	.	TRBJ2-2	18	CASSFVPIGQPNTGELFF	TGTGCCAGCAGCTTTGTCCCCATTGGGCAGCCGAACACCGGGGAGCTGTTTTTT
TRBV12-3/TRBV12-4	TRBD2	.	TRBJ2-3	12	CASSFIIAGGYF	TGTGCCAGCAGTTTTATAATAGCGGGTGGGTATTTT
TRBV5-4	TRBD1	.	TRBJ2-5	14	CASSLAQTGETQYF	TGTGCCAGCAGCTTGGCCCAGACAGGGGAGACCCAGTACTTC
TRBV7-9	.	once	TRBJ1-2	14	CASSFTGKLVGYTF	TGTGCCAGCAGCTTCACAGGGAAACTGGTGGGCTACACCTTC
TRBV11-2	.	.	TRBJ2-1	13	CASSPGEINEQFF	TGTGCCAGCAGCCCGGGGGAGATAAATGAGCAGTTCTTC
TRBV7-9	TRBD1	.	TRBJ1-2	17	CASSKGASGRGLGGYTF	TGTGCCAGCAGCAAGGGGGCCTCGGGCAGGGGGCTTGGAGGCTACACCTTC
TRBV4-1	TRBD2	.	TRBJ2-1	16	CASSQEGTSGYNEQFF	TGCGCCAGCAGCCAAGAGGGAACTAGCGGATACAATGAGCAGTTCTTC
TRBV3-1/TRBV3-2	.	many	TRBJ2-1	12	CASSVTSNEQFF	TGTGCCAGCAGCGTGACTAGTAATGAGCAGTTCTTC
TRBV6-2/TRBV6-3	.	.	TRBJ1-5	14	CASSHGVSNQPQHF	TGTGCCAGCAGTCATGGAGTCAGTAATCAGCCCCAGCATTTT
TRBV19	.	once	TRBJ2-1	14	CASSRQSSYNEQFF	TGTGCCAGTAGTCGACAGAGCTCCTACAATGAGCAGTTCTTC
TRBV10-3	.	.	TRBJ2-2	18	CAIVGPGAGWENTGELFF	TGTGCCATAGTAGGACCCGGCGCGGGATGGGAGAACACCGGGGAGCTGTTTTTT
TRBV4-2	TRBD1	.	TRBJ1-5	16	CASSQDLVQGSGPQHF	TGTGCCAGCAGCCAAGATCTGGTACAGGGGTCAGGGCCCCAGCATTTT
TRBV7-9	TRBD2	.	TRBJ2-1	15	CASSPRGVSYNEQFF	TGTGCCAGCAGCCCGCGGGGGGTCTCCTACAATGAGCAGTTCTTC
TRBV5-4	.	.	TRBJ1-2	15	CASSLDRPPTYGYTF	TGTGCCAGCAGCTTGGACAGGCCACCAACCTATGGCTACACCTTC
TRBV10-3	TRBD1	.	TRBJ1-6	16	CAISESIGQGNSPLHF	TGTGCCATCAGTGAGTCGATTGGACAGGGTAATTCACCCCTCCACTTT
TRBV24-1	.	.	TRBJ2-3	16	CATSGRGSFYTDTQYF	TGTGCCACCAGCGGAAGGGGTTCTTTTTACACAGATACGCAGTATTTT
TRBV4-1	TRBD2	.	TRBJ2-1	16	CASSRPTSGGENEQFF	TGCGCCAGCAGCCGTCCGACTAGCGGGGGGGAAAATGAGCAGTTCTTC
TRBV30	.	.	TRBJ1-2	16	CAWSVPYRSPNYGYTF	TGTGCCTGGAGTGTCCCCTACAGAAGCCCTAACTATGGCTACACCTTC
TRBV6-6	.	.	TRBJ2-1	17	CASSPNSRAPSYNEQFF	TGTGCCAGCAGTCCCAATAGCAGGGCCCCCTCCTACAATGAGCAGTTCTTC
TRBV6-5	TRBD1	.	TRBJ1-3	14	CASTPGTAGNTIYF	TGTGCCAGCACTCCTGGGACAGCCGGAAACACCATATATTTT
TRBV10-3	.	.	TRBJ2-1	15	CAISPTSLGPDEQFF	TGTGCCATCAGTCCGACTAGTTTGGGACCCGATGAGCAGTTCTTC
TRBV19	.	many	TRBJ2-3	14	CASRWASNTDTQYF	TGTGCCAGTAGGTGGGCTTCTAACACAGATACGCAGTATTTT
TRBV10-2	TRBD1	few	TRBJ2-2	15	CASSEDRVGTGELFF	TGCGCCAGCAGTGAGGACAGGGTCGGGACCGGGGAGCTGTTTTTT
TRBV29-1	.	once	TRBJ1-2	13	CSVVVGGGYGYTF	TGCAGCGTTGTAGTTGGGGGAGGCTATGGCTACACCTTC
TRBV28	TRBD1	.	TRBJ2-7	12	CASSSTRGTRYF	TGTGCCAGCAGTTCTACCAGGGGGACGCGTTACTTC